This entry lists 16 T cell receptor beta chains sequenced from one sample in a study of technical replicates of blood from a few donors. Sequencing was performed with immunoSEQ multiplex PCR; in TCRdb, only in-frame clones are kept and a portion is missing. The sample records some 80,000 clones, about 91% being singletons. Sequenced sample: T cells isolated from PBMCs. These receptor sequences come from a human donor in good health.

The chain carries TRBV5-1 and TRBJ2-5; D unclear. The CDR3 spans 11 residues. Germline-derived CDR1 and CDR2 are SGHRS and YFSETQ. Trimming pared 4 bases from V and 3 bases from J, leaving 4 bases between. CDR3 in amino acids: CASSLEETQYF. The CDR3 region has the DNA TGCGCCAGCAGCCTAGAAGAGACCCAGTACTTC.

The CDR3 bases are TGTGCCAGCAGTTCCAGGGACTCTGGAAACACCATATATTTT. Its translation: CASSSRDSGNTIYF. This chain joins TRBV5-4 and TRBJ1-3; D possibly corresponds to TRBD1 (5 bases). V lost 5 bases, J lost 0 bases, and 9 bases lay in between. CDR3 size: 14 residues. In germline, CDR1 is SGHNT, CDR2 YYREEE (reference sequence).

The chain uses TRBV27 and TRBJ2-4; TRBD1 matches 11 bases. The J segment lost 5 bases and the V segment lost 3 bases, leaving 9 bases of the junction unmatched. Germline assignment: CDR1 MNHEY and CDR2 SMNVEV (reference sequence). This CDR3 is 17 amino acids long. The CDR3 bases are TGTGCCAGCAGTTTTCATCAACCGGGACAGGGGGAAAACATTCAGTACTTC. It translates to CASSFHQPGQGENIQYF.

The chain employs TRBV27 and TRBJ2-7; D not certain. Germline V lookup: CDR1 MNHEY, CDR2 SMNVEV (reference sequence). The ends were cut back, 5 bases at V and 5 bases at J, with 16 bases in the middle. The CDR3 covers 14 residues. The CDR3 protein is CASSHPRSSHEQYF. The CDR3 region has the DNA TGTGCCAGCAGTCACCCGAGGAGTAGCCACGAGCAGTACTTC.

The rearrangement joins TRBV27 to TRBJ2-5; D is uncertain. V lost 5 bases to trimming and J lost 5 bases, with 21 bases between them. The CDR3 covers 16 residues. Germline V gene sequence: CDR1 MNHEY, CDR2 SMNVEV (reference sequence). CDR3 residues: CASSLSVPSNRETQYF. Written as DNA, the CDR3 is TGTGCCAGCAGTCTGAGCGTCCCCTCAAATAGGGAGACCCAGTACTTC.

The CDR3 region has the DNA TGTGCCAGCAGGAACAGGCCAGCTGTAGAGACCCAGTACTTC. Translating it yields CASRNRPAVETQYF. V is TRBV6-1 and J is TRBJ2-5, with a weak D call TRBD1 (5 bases). Germline CDR1 is MNHNS and CDR2 is SASEGT. The CDR3 consists of 14 residues. Between the trimmed V and J ends, which lost 6 bases and 4 bases, there was a span of 15 bases.

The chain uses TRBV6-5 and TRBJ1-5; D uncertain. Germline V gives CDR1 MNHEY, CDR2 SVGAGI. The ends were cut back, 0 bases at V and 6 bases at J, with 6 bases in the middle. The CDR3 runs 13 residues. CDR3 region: CASSYSRGQPQHF. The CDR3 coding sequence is TGTGCCAGCAGTTACTCGCGGGGTCAGCCCCAGCATTTT.

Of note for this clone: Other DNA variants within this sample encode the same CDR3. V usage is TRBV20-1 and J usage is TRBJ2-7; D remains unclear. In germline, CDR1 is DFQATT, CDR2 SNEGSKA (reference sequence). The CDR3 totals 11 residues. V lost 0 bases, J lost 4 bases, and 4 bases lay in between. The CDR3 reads CSARDNYEQYF. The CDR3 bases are TGCAGTGCTAGAGATAATTACGAGCAGTACTTC.

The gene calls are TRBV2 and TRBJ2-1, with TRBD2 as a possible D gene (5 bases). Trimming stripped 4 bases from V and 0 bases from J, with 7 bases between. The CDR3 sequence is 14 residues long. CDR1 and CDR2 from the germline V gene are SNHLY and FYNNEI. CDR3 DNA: TGTGCCAGCAGTGCGGGAAGCTCCTACAATGAGCAGTTCTTC. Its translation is CASSAGSSYNEQFF. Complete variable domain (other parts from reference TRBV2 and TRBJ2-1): EPEVTQTPSHQVTQMGQEVILRCVPISNHLYFYWYRQILGQKVEFLVSFYNNEISEKSEIFDDQFSVERPDGSNFTLKIRSTKLEDSAMYFCASSAGSSYNEQFFGPGTRLTVL.

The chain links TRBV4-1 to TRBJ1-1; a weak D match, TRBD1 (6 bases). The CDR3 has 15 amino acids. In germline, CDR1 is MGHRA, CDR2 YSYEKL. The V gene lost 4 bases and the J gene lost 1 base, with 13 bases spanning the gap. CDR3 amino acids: CASSPWEGENTEAFF. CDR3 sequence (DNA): TGCGCCAGCAGCCCATGGGAGGGGGAGAACACTGAAGCTTTCTTT.

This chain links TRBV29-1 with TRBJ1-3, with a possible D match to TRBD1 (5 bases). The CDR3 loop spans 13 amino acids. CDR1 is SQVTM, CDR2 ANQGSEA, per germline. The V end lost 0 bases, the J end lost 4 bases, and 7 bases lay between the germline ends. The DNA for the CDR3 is TGCAGCGTTGAAGAGGGGGGAGGAAACACCATATATTTT. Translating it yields CSVEEGGGNTIYF.

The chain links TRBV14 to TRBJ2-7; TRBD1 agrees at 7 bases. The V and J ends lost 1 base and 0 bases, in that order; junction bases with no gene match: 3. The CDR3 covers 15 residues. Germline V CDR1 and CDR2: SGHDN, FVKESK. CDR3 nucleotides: TGTGCCAGCAGCCAAGGGACAGGCTACTCCTACGAGCAGTACTTC. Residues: CASSQGTGYSYEQYF.

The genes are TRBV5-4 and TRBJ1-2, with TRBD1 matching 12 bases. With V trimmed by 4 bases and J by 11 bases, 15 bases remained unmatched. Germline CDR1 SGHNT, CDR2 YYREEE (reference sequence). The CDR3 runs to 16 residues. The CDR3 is CASSRGTGGRSDLYTF. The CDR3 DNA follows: TGTGCCAGCAGCAGGGGGACAGGGGGCCGGTCGGATTTGTACACCTTC. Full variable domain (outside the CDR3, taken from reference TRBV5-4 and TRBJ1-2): ETGVTQSPTHLIKTRGQQVTLRCSSQSGHNTVSWYQQALGQGPQFIFQYYREEENGRGNFPPRFSGLQFPNYSSELNVNALELDDSALYLCASSRGTGGRSDLYTFGSGTRLTVV.

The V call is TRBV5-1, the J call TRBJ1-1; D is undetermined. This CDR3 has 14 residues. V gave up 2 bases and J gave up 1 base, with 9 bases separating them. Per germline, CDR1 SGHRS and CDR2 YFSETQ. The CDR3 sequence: CASSFDFSNTEAFF. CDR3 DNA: TGCGCCAGCAGCTTCGACTTTTCGAACACTGAAGCTTTCTTT.

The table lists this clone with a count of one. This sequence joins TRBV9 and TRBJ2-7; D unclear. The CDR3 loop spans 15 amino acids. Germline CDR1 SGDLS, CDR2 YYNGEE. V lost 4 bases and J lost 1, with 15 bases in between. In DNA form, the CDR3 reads TGTGCCAGCAGCCAATCCCCCCATTTGTCCTACGAGCAGTACTTC. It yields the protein CASSQSPHLSYEQYF.

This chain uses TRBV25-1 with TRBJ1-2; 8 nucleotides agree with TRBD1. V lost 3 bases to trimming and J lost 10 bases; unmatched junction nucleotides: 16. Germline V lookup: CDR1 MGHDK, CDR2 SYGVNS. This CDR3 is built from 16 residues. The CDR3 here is CASSDRSRSGGEFYTF. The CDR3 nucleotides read TGTGCCAGCAGTGATCGTTCACGTTCAGGGGGCGAGTTCTACACCTTC.